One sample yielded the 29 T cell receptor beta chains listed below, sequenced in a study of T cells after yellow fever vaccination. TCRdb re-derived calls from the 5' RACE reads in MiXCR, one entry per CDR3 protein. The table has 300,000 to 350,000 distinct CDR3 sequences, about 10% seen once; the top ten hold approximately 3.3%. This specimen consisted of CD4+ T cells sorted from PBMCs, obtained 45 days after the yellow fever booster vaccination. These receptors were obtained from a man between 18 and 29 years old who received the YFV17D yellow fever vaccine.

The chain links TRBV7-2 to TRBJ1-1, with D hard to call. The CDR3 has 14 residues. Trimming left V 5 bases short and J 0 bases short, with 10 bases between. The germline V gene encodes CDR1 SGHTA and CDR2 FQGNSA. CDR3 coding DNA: TGTGCCAGCAGCGCCCCATTCATGAACACTGAAGCTTTCTTT. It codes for CASSAPFMNTEAFF.

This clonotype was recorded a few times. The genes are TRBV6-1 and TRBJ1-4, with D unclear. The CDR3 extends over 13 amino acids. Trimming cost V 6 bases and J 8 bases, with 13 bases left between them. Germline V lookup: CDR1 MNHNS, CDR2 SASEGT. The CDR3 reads CASREVFREKLFF. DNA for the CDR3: TGTGCCAGCAGAGAGGTGTTCCGGGAAAAACTGTTTTTT.

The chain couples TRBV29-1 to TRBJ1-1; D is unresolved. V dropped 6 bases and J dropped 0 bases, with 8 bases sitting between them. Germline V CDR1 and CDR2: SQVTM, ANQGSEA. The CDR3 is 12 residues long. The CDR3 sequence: CSVVFLNTEAFF. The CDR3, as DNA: TGCAGCGTCGTATTTTTGAACACTGAAGCTTTCTTT.

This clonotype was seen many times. The CDR3 nucleotides are TGCGCCAGCAGCGTTGACAGGGCTGGGGCCAACGTCCTGACTTTC. Protein sequence: CASSVDRAGANVLTF. The V and J genes are TRBV5-1 and TRBJ2-6; 7 positions agree with TRBD1. There are 15 residues in the CDR3. Unmatched junction bases numbered 3, after V lost 4 bases and J lost 2 bases. Germline-derived CDR1 and CDR2 are SGHRS and YFSETQ.

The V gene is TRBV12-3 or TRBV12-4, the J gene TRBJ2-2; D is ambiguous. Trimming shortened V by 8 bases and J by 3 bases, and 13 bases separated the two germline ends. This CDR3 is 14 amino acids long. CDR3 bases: TGTGCCAGCCTTCGGTCCACATACACCGGGGAGCTGTTTTTT. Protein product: CASLRSTYTGELFF.

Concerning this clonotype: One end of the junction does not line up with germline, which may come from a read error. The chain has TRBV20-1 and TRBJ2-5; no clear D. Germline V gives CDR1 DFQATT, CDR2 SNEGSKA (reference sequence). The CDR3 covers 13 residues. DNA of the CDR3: TGCAGTGTTAGAGTTCGATTCCAAGAGACCCAGTACTTC. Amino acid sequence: CSVRVRFQETQYF.

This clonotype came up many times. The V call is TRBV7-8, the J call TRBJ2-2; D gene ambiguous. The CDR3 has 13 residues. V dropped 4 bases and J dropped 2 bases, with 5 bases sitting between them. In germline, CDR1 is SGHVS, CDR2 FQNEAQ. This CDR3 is CASSSSNTGELFF. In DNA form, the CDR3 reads TGTGCCAGCAGCTCCAGCAACACCGGGGAGCTGTTTTTT.

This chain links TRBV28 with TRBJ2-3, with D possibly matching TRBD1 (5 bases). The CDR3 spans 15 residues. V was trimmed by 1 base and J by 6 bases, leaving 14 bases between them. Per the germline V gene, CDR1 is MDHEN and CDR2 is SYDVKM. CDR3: CASSLFGAAQDTQYF. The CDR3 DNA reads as TGTGCCAGCAGTTTATTTGGGGCCGCTCAGGATACGCAGTATTTT.

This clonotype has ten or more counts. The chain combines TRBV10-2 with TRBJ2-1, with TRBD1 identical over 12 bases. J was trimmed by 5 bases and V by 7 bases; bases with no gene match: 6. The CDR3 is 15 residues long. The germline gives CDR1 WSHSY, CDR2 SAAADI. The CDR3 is CASNPGQGAHNEQFF. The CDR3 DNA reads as TGCGCCAGCAACCCGGGACAGGGGGCACACAATGAGCAGTTCTTC.

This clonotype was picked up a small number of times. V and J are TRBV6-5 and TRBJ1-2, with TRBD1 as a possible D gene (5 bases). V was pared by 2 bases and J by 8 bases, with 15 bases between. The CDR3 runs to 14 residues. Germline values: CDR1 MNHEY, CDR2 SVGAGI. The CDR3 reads CASSYGTHAGGYTF. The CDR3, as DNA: TGTGCCAGCAGTTACGGGACCCACGCGGGGGGCTACACCTTC.

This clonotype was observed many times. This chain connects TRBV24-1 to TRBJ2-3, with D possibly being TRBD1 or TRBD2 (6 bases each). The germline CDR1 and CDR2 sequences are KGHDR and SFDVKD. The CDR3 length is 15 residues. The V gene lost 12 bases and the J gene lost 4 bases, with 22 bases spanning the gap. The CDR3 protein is CACGGLPSGADTQYF. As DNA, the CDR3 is TGTGCCTGTGGGGGGCTGCCGTCTGGCGCAGATACGCAGTATTTT.

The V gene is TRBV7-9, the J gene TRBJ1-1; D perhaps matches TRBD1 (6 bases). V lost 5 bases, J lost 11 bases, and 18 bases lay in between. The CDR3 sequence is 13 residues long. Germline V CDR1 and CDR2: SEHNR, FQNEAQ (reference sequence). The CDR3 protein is CASSPLRDMGAFF. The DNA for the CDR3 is TGTGCCAGCAGCCCCCTCCGGGACATGGGGGCTTTCTTT.

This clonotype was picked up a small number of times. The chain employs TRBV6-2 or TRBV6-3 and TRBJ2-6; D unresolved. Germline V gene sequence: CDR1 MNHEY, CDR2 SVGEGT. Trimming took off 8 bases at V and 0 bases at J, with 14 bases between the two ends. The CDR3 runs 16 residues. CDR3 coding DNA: TGTGCCAGCGTTAATTCGCACCTCTCTGGGGCCAACGTCCTGACTTTC. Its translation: CASVNSHLSGANVLTF.

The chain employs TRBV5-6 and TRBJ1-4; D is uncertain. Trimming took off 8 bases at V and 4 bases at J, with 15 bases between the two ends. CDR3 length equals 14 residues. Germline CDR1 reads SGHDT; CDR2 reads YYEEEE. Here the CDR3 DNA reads TGTGCCAGTACTCTTGGGTACAATAATGAAAAACTGTTTTTT. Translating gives CASTLGYNNEKLFF.

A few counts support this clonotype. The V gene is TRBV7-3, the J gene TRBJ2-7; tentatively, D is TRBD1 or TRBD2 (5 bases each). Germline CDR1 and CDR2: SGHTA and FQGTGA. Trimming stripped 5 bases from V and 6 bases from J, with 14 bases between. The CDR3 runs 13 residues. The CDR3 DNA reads TGTGCCAGCAGCCCCGGGACCACAGGCGAGCAGTACTTC. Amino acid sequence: CASSPGTTGEQYF.

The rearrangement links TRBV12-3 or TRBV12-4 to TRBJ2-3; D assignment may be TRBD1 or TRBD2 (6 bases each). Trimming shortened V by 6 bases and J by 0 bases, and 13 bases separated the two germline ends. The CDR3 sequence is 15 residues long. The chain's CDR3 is CASSLEGGSTDTQYF. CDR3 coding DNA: TGTGCCAGCAGCTTGGAAGGGGGGAGCACAGATACGCAGTATTTT.

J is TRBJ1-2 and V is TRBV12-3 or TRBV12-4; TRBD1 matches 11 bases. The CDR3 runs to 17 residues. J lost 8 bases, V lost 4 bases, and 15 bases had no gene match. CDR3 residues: CASSYGQGATRDDGYTF. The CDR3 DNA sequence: TGTGCCAGCAGTTATGGACAGGGGGCCACGAGGGATGACGGCTACACCTTC.

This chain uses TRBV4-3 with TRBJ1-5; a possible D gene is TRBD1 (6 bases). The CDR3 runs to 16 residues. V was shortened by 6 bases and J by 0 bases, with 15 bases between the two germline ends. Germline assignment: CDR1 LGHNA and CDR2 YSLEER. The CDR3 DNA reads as TGCGCCAGCAGTCCGGACAGACTCAATAGCAATCAGCCCCAGCATTTT. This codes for CASSPDRLNSNQPQHF.

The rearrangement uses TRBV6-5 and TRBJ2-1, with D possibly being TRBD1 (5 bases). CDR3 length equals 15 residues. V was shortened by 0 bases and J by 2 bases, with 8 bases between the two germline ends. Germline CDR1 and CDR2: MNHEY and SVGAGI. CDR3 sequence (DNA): TGTGCCAGCAGTTACTCGGGGCTGCCCTACAATGAGCAGTTCTTC. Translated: CASSYSGLPYNEQFF.

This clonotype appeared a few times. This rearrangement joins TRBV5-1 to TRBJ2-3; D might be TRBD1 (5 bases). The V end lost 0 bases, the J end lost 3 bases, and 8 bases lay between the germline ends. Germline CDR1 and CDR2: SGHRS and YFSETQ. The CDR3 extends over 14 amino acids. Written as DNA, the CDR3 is TGCGCCAGCAGCTTGGAGGACATGACAGATACGCAGTATTTT. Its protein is CASSLEDMTDTQYF. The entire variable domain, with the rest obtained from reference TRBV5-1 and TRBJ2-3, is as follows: KAGVTQTPRYLIKTRGQQVTLSCSPISGHRSVSWYQQTPGQGLQFLFEYFSETQRNKGNFPGRFSGRQFSNSRSEMNVSTLELGDSALYLCASSLEDMTDTQYFGPGTRLTVL.

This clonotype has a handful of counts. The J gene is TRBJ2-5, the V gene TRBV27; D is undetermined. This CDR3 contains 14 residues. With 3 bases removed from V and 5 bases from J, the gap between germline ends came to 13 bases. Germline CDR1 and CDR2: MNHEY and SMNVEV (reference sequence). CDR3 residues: CASSLRRFGETQYF. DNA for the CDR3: TGTGCCAGCAGTTTGAGGCGATTTGGGGAGACCCAGTACTTC.

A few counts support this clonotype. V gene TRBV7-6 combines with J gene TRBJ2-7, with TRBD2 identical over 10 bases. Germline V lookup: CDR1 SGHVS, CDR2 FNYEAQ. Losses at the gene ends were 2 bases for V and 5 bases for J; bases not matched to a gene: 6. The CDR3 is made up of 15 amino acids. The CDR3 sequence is CASSLFVAGGHEQYF. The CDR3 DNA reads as TGTGCCAGCAGCTTATTCGTAGCGGGGGGACACGAGCAGTACTTC.

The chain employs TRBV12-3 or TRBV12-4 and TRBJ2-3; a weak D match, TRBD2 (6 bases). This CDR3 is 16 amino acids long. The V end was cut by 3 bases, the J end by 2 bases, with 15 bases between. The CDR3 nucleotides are TGTGCCAGCAGTTTTTGGCCGGGGGATTACACAGATACGCAGTATTTT. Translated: CASSFWPGDYTDTQYF.

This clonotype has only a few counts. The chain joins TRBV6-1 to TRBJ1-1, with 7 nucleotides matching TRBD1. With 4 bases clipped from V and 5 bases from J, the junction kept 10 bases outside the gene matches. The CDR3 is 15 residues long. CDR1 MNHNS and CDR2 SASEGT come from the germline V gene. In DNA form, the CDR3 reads TGTGCCAGCAGTGCAGTGGAGACAGGGAGGACTGAAGCTTTCTTT. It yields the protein CASSAVETGRTEAFF.

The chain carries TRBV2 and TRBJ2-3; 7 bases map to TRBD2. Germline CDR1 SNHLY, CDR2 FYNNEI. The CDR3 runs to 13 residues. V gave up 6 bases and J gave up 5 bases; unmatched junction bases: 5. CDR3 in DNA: TGTGCCAGCAGACGCCTAGCGGAAGATACGCAGTATTTT. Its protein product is CASRRLAEDTQYF.

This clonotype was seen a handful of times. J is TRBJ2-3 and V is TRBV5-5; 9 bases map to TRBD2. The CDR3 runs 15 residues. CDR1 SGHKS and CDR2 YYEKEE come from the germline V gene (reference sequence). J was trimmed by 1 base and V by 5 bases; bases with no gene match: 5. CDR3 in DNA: TGTGCCAGCAGGTACCGGACTAGCGGCACAGATACGCAGTATTTT. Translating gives CASRYRTSGTDTQYF.

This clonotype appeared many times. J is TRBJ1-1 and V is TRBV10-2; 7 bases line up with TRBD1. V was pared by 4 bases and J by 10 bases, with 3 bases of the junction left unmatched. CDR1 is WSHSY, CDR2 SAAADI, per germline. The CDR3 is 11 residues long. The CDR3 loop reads CASSGQGRAFF. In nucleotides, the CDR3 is TGCGCCAGCAGTGGACAGGGTAGAGCTTTCTTT.

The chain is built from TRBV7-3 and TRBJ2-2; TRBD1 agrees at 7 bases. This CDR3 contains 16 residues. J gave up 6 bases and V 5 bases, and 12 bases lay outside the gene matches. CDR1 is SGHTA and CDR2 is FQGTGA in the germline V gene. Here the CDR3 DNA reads TGTGCCAGCAGCCTGACAGGGACCTTTTTGGCCGGGGAGCTGTTTTTT. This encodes CASSLTGTFLAGELFF.

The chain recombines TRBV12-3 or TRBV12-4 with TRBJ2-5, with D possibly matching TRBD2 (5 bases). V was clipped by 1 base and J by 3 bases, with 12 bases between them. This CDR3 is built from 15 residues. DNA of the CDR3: TGTGCCAGCAGTTTAGGGGAGCTTAAGGAAGAGACCCAGTACTTC. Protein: CASSLGELKEETQYF.